The 32 T cell receptor beta chains reported below all come from one sample, sequenced in a study of blood T cell repertoires in COVID-19. The protocol was immunoSEQ multiplex PCR, while the TCRdb copy is restricted to in-frame clones and leaves out a portion. The data show 200,000 to 250,000 clones, 85% to 90% seen once. The sequencing sample was made of PBMCs or T cells enriched from blood (not recorded which). These receptors all stem from a woman in her 30s who had recovered from COVID-19.

In DNA, the CDR3 is TGTGCCAGCAGGGCGGGACAGGGAAAAGATAGCAATCAGCCCCAGCATTTT. Its protein product is CASRAGQGKDSNQPQHF. This chain connects TRBV28 to TRBJ1-5; 9 nucleotides align to TRBD1. The CDR3 runs 17 residues. Germline values: CDR1 MDHEN, CDR2 SYDVKM. With V trimmed by 6 bases and J by 0 bases, 9 bases remained unmatched.

The chain carries TRBV6-5 and TRBJ2-1; 10 bases are a match to TRBD2. Germline CDR1 and CDR2: MNHEY and SVGAGI. V was clipped by 8 bases and J by 0 bases; unmatched bases: 4. This CDR3 contains 15 residues. The CDR3 loop is CASGSGRNSYNEQFF. CDR3 coding DNA: TGTGCCAGCGGTAGCGGGAGGAACTCCTACAATGAGCAGTTCTTC.

This clone was recorded a few times. V is TRBV28 and J is TRBJ1-2; no firm D call. The length of the CDR3 is 13 residues. Trimming removed 5 bases at V and 6 bases at J, with 13 bases between. The germline gives CDR1 MDHEN, CDR2 SYDVKM. In DNA form, the CDR3 reads TGTGCCAGCAGTACACGGGGTGATCATGGCTACACCTTC. Its protein product is CASSTRGDHGYTF.

The V and J genes are TRBV20-1 and TRBJ1-5; D is unresolved. Germline V gene lookup returns CDR1 DFQATT and CDR2 SNEGSKA (reference sequence). The CDR3 consists of 13 residues. Trimming shortened V by 3 bases and J by 3 bases, and 9 bases separated the two germline ends. As DNA, the CDR3 is TGCAGTGCTAGTCGGTCTTCCAATCAGCCCCAGCATTTT. Its translation is CSASRSSNQPQHF.

The chain is built from TRBV29-1 and TRBJ2-3; 8 positions agree with TRBD1. V was clipped by 5 bases and J by 8 bases; unmatched bases: 9. The CDR3 is made up of 13 amino acids. The germline gives CDR1 SQVTM, CDR2 ANQGSEA. CDR3 DNA sequence: TGCAGCGTTCTCGGTCAGGGGGCCGGTACGCAGTATTTT. This sequence encodes CSVLGQGAGTQYF.

This clone appeared a few times. The chain recombines TRBV9 with TRBJ1-2; no reliable D call. V was shortened by 0 bases and J by 8 bases, with 14 bases between the two germline ends. The CDR3 is 14 amino acids. Germline V gene data show CDR1 as SGDLS and CDR2 as YYNGEE. The CDR3 DNA follows: TGTGCCAGCAGCGTAGATGGGGAGGGATGGGGCTACACCTTC. Its translation is CASSVDGEGWGYTF.

The rearrangement links TRBV19 to TRBJ2-1; 10 bases are a match to TRBD2. The CDR3 is 14 amino acids. CDR1 is LNHDA and CDR2 is SQIVND in the germline V gene (reference sequence). The trim removed 5 bases at V and 7 bases at J, leaving 5 bases unmatched. Here the CDR3 DNA reads TGTGCCAGTAGTCGGACGACTAGCGGGAATGAGCAGTTCTTC. It codes for CASSRTTSGNEQFF.

Only one count was recorded for this clone. The rearrangement uses TRBV5-1 and TRBJ2-5, with 11 bases fitting TRBD2. V shed 0 bases, J shed 5 bases, and the junction held 9 bases outside the gene matches. CDR3 size: 17 residues. Germline V gene data show CDR1 as SGHRS and CDR2 as YFSETQ. This CDR3 reads CASSLVQPLAGGETQYF. CDR3 DNA sequence: TGCGCCAGCAGCTTGGTCCAACCTCTAGCGGGAGGTGAGACCCAGTACTTC.

V usage is TRBV2 and J usage is TRBJ2-5, with a possible D match to TRBD2 (6 bases). This CDR3 has 12 amino acids. In germline, CDR1 is SNHLY, CDR2 FYNNEI. The ends were cut back, 7 bases at V and 4 bases at J, with 10 bases in the middle. CDR3 sequence (DNA): TGTGCCAGCATGGGGGGTGGAGAGACCCAGTACTTC. This sequence encodes CASMGGGETQYF.

This chain connects TRBV14 to TRBJ2-1; TRBD2 aligns across 8 bases. This CDR3 is 17 amino acids long. CDR1 is SGHDN, CDR2 FVKESK, per germline. The V gene end was trimmed by 0 bases and the J gene end by 7 bases; junction bases not matched to a gene: 11. The CDR3 region is CASSQEQGAGERNEQFF. Here the CDR3 DNA reads TGTGCCAGCAGCCAAGAACAGGGAGCGGGAGAGAGGAATGAGCAGTTCTTC.

The chain carries TRBV7-2 and TRBJ1-2; no reliable D call. Germline CDR1 is SGHTA and CDR2 is FQGNSA. CDR3 length: 12 amino acids. V lost 5 bases and J lost 2, with 6 bases in between. The CDR3 is CASSGRNYGYTF. The DNA for the CDR3 is TGTGCCAGCAGCGGCCGAAACTATGGCTACACCTTC.

This sequence joins TRBV4-1 and TRBJ1-2; 11 bases agree with TRBD1. The V segment lost 4 bases and the J segment 3 bases; nucleotides outside the gene matches: 4. The CDR3 is made up of 15 amino acids. Looked up from germline, CDR1 is MGHRA and CDR2 is YSYEKL. The CDR3 here is CASSLGQGAYYGYTF. The CDR3 DNA reads TGCGCCAGCAGCCTTGGACAGGGGGCTTACTATGGCTACACCTTC.

The chain couples TRBV18 to TRBJ1-5; maybe TRBD1 (5 bases). The CDR3 is made up of 13 amino acids. CDR1 KGHSH and CDR2 LQKENI come from the germline V gene. The V gene lost 2 bases and the J gene lost 6 bases, with 8 bases spanning the gap. This chain's CDR3 is CASSPGGAQPQHF. CDR3 in DNA: TGTGCCAGCTCACCAGGAGGGGCTCAGCCCCAGCATTTT. Full variable domain (missing parts from reference TRBV18 and TRBJ1-5): NAGVMQNPRHLVRRRGQEARLRCSPMKGHSHVYWYRQLPEEGLKFMVYLQKENIIDESGMPKERFSAEFPKEGPSILRIQQVVRGDSAAYFCASSPGGAQPQHFGDGTRLSIL.

Ten or more counts support this clone. The V gene is TRBV7-9, the J gene TRBJ2-7; 7 bases match TRBD2. CDR1 is SEHNR and CDR2 is FQNEAQ in the germline V gene (reference sequence). The CDR3 loop spans 15 amino acids. V shed 0 bases and J 7 bases; nucleotides not matched to a gene: 9. CDR3 DNA: TGTGCCAGCAGCTTAGCATTAGCGGGTGCGGTGGAGCAGTACTTC. Encoded protein: CASSLALAGAVEQYF.

The gene calls are TRBV28 and TRBJ1-5; weak D call: TRBD1 (6 bases). The V end was cut by 6 bases, the J end by 3 bases, with 18 bases between. Germline-derived CDR1 and CDR2 are MDHEN and SYDVKM. This CDR3 is 16 amino acids long. In DNA, the CDR3 is TGTGCCAGCAGGTACCCAACAGGGAGTTACAATCAGCCCCAGCATTTT. This gives the protein CASRYPTGSYNQPQHF.

V usage is TRBV25-1 and J usage is TRBJ2-2, with 14 bases identical to TRBD2. This CDR3 has 16 residues. The V gene's germline CDR1 is MGHDK and CDR2 SYGVNS. V trimming: 4 bases; J trimming: 8 bases; junction bases outside the gene matches: 6. For the CDR3, the DNA is TGTGCCAGCAGTGTGGGACTAGCGGGAGCGGCTGGGGAGCTGTTTTTT. Translating it yields CASSVGLAGAAGELFF.

This rearrangement joins TRBV6-2 or TRBV6-3 to TRBJ1-2; possible D gene TRBD1, 5 bases. The CDR3 runs to 13 residues. The ends were cut back, 6 bases at V and 8 bases at J, with 16 bases in the middle. Germline V gene sequence: CDR1 MNHEY, CDR2 SVGEGT. CDR3 DNA: TGTGCCAGCAGCCCCCGGGGGGACCTCGGCTACACCTTC. The encoded protein is CASSPRGDLGYTF.

This sequence joins TRBV6-4 and TRBJ2-1; 10 bases align to TRBD2. Looked up from germline, CDR1 is MRHNA and CDR2 is SNTAGT. Trimming removed 9 bases from V and 1 base from J; junction bases left unmatched: 3. The CDR3 loop spans 14 amino acids. The CDR3 protein is CASKREGSYNEQFF. CDR3 sequence (DNA): TGTGCCAGTAAGCGGGAGGGGTCCTACAATGAGCAGTTCTTC.

The chain links TRBV7-9 to TRBJ1-2; 8 bases map to TRBD1. CDR3 length: 16 amino acids. Per the germline V gene, CDR1 is SEHNR and CDR2 is FQNEAQ (reference sequence). V dropped 5 bases and J dropped 3; count of bases not matched to a gene: 11. The CDR3 coding sequence is TGTGCCAGCAGCGTAATACCCGGACAGGGAGACTATGGCTACACCTTC. It is translated as CASSVIPGQGDYGYTF.

V usage is TRBV7-2 and J usage is TRBJ2-7; TRBD1 aligns across 9 bases. The CDR3 spans 15 residues. V lost 0 bases to trimming and J lost 3 bases; unmatched junction nucleotides: 3. CDR1 and CDR2 from the germline V gene are SGHTA and FQGNSA. CDR3: CASSLAQGQGYEQYF. In nucleotides, the CDR3 is TGTGCCAGCAGCTTAGCGCAGGGACAGGGCTACGAGCAGTACTTC.

This chain uses TRBV19 with TRBJ1-1; TRBD1 agrees at 12 bases. V was pared by 8 bases and J by 1 base, with 14 bases of the junction left unmatched. From germline, CDR1 is LNHDA and CDR2 SQIVND (reference sequence). The CDR3 loop spans 18 amino acids. CDR3 sequence: CASALSRDRGPTNTEAFF. CDR3 coding DNA: TGTGCCAGTGCCTTATCCCGGGACAGGGGGCCAACGAACACTGAAGCTTTCTTT. The entire variable domain, with the rest obtained from reference TRBV19 and TRBJ1-1, is as follows: DGGITQSPKYLFRKEGQNVTLSCEQNLNHDAMYWYRQDPGQGLRLIYYSQIVNDFQKGDIAEGYSVSREKKESFPLTVTSAQKNPTAFYLCASALSRDRGPTNTEAFFGQGTRLTVV.

The chain recombines TRBV30 with TRBJ2-5; TRBD2 aligns across 11 bases. This CDR3 has 15 amino acids. The germline gives CDR1 GTSNPN, CDR2 SVGIG (reference sequence). The V gene end was trimmed by 2 bases and the J gene end by 4 bases; junction bases not matched to a gene: 6. The CDR3 DNA sequence: TGTGCCTGGAGTCCTAGCGGGAGGACCCGAGAGACCCAGTACTTC. Protein product: CAWSPSGRTRETQYF. The full variable domain, its missing parts supplied by reference TRBV30 and TRBJ2-5, is SQTIHQWPATLVQPVGSPLSLECTVEGTSNPNLYWYRQAAGRGLQLLFYSVGIGQISSEVPQNLSASRPQDRQFILSSKKLLLSDSGFYLCAWSPSGRTRETQYFGPGTRLLVL.

This clone was found a few times. The rearrangement links TRBV2 to TRBJ1-2; tentative D call: TRBD1 (5 bases). The CDR3 totals 14 residues. Between the trimmed V and J ends, which lost 6 bases and 5 bases, there was a span of 16 bases. Germline V CDR1 and CDR2: SNHLY, FYNNEI. Here the CDR3 reads CASSPVRGGYGYTF. The CDR3, as DNA: TGTGCCAGCAGCCCTGTCCGGGGGGGTTATGGCTACACCTTC.

The V call is TRBV2, the J call TRBJ1-1, with TRBD1 identical over 12 bases. CDR1 is SNHLY, CDR2 FYNNEI, per germline. Unmatched junction bases numbered 6, after V lost 7 bases and J lost 3 bases. The CDR3 sequence is 15 residues long. The CDR3 nucleotides read TGTGCCAGCACGGGACAGGGGGCTTTTTACACTGAAGCTTTCTTT. This encodes CASTGQGAFYTEAFF.

The V and J genes are TRBV30 and TRBJ1-1; 9 bases line up with TRBD1. With 1 base clipped from V and 6 bases from J, the junction kept 6 bases outside the gene matches. Germline V lookup: CDR1 GTSNPN, CDR2 SVGIG (reference sequence). This CDR3 region has 14 residues. The CDR3 sequence is CAWSGDRVKAEAFF. The CDR3 DNA follows: TGTGCCTGGAGTGGGGACAGGGTGAAGGCTGAAGCTTTCTTT. Full variable domain (rest looked up from reference TRBV30 and TRBJ1-1): SQTIHQWPATLVQPVGSPLSLECTVEGTSNPNLYWYRQAAGRGLQLLFYSVGIGQISSEVPQNLSASRPQDRQFILSSKKLLLSDSGFYLCAWSGDRVKAEAFFGQGTRLTVV.

The chain links TRBV9 to TRBJ2-2; no clear D gene. The CDR3 is 13 residues long. Germline CDR1 and CDR2: SGDLS and YYNGEE. Trimming shortened V by 2 bases and J by 4 bases, and 6 bases separated the two germline ends. DNA of the CDR3: TGTGCCAGCAGCGTGTTGAGCACCGGGGAGCTGTTTTTT. This codes for CASSVLSTGELFF. Supplemented by reference TRBV9 and TRBJ2-2, the full variable domain reads DSGVTQTPKHLITATGQRVTLRCSPRSGDLSVYWYQQSLDQGLQFLIQYYNGEERAKGNILERFSAQQFPDLHSELNLSSLELGDSALYFCASSVLSTGELFFGEGSRLTVL.

This chain joins TRBV5-6 and TRBJ2-2; 12 bases line up with TRBD2. The CDR3 is made up of 17 amino acids. Per the germline V gene, CDR1 is SGHDT and CDR2 is YYEEEE. Trimming removed 4 bases from V and 7 bases from J; junction bases left unmatched: 11. The CDR3 reads CASSRRLAGVHSGELFF. The CDR3 nucleotides are TGTGCCAGCAGCCGCCGACTAGCGGGAGTACATAGCGGGGAGCTGTTTTTT. The variable domain in full, completed from reference TRBV5-6 and TRBJ2-2, reads DAGVTQSPTHLIKTRGQQVTLRCSPKSGHDTVSWYQQALGQGPQFIFQYYEEEERQRGNFPDRFSGHQFPNYSSELNVNALLLGDSALYLCASSRRLAGVHSGELFFGEGSRLTVL.

The rearrangement joins TRBV10-3 to TRBJ1-5, with D unresolved. CDR1 ENHRY and CDR2 SYGVKD come from the germline V gene. CDR3 size: 13 residues. V was pared by 4 bases and J by 7 bases, with 11 bases between. The CDR3 here is CAISGPPGQPQHF. The CDR3 DNA reads as TGTGCCATCAGTGGACCGCCGGGGCAGCCCCAGCATTTT.

This CDR3 reads CASSTQAGGTYEQYF. In DNA form, the CDR3 reads TGTGCCAGCAGCACCCAAGCGGGAGGGACCTACGAGCAGTACTTC. The V and J genes are TRBV7-2 and TRBJ2-7; 10 nucleotides line up with TRBD2. This CDR3 has 15 residues. V trimming: 5 bases; J trimming: 2 bases; junction bases outside the gene matches: 6. The germline CDR1 and CDR2 sequences are SGHTA and FQGNSA.

This chain links TRBV27 with TRBJ1-2; no clear D. Germline V lookup: CDR1 MNHEY, CDR2 SMNVEV (reference sequence). The CDR3 sequence is 13 residues long. V lost 5 bases, J lost 5 bases, and 12 bases lay in between. CDR3 bases: TGTGCCAGCAGTCCCGATGGCATTTATGGCTACACCTTC. It is translated as CASSPDGIYGYTF.

V is TRBV6-5 and J is TRBJ1-1; D gene unclear. With 8 bases removed from V and 1 base from J, the gap between germline ends came to 11 bases. Germline V lookup: CDR1 MNHEY, CDR2 SVGAGI. The CDR3 spans 13 residues. The CDR3 nucleotides are TGTGCCAGCGCTCTAATCGGGAACACTGAAGCTTTCTTT. This encodes CASALIGNTEAFF.

The rearrangement links TRBV13 to TRBJ2-4, with unresolved D. Per the germline V gene, CDR1 is PRHDT and CDR2 is FYEKMQ (reference sequence). The V gene lost 1 base and the J gene lost 5 bases, with 12 bases spanning the gap. There are 15 residues in the CDR3. In nucleotides, the CDR3 is TGTGCCAGCAGCTTAGTGGGCAGACCAGAAAACATTCAGTACTTC. Protein product: CASSLVGRPENIQYF.